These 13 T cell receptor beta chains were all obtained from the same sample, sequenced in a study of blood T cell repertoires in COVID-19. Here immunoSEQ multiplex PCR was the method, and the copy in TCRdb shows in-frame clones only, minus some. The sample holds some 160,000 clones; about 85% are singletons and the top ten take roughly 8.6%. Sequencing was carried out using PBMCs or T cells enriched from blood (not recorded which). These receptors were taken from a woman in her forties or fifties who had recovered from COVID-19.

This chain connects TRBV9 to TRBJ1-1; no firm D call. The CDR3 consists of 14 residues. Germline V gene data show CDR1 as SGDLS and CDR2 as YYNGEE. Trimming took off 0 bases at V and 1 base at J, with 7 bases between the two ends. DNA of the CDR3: TGTGCCAGCAGCGTAGTTTCGGGGAACACTGAAGCTTTCTTT. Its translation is CASSVVSGNTEAFF. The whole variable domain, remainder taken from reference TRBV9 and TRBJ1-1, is DSGVTQTPKHLITATGQRVTLRCSPRSGDLSVYWYQQSLDQGLQFLIQYYNGEERAKGNILERFSAQQFPDLHSELNLSSLELGDSALYFCASSVVSGNTEAFFGQGTRLTVV.

CDR3 amino acids: CATSRAGQPQHF. The DNA for the CDR3 is TGTGCCACCAGCAGAGCGGGTCAGCCCCAGCATTTT. The chain links TRBV15 to TRBJ1-5; no reliable D call. The CDR3 contains 12 residues. Per the germline V gene, CDR1 is LNHNV and CDR2 is YYDKDF (reference sequence). V lost 1 base, J lost 6 bases, and 4 bases lay in between.

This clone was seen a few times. The CDR3 DNA is TGTGCCAGCAGCCAAGCGGGAGCTGGGGCCAACGTCCTGACTTTC. Protein product: CASSQAGAGANVLTF. This chain uses TRBV14 with TRBJ2-6; D may be TRBD2 (6 bases). Germline lookup yields CDR1 SGHDN and CDR2 FVKESK. Trimming took off 1 base at V and 2 bases at J, with 6 bases between the two ends. The CDR3 is 15 residues long.

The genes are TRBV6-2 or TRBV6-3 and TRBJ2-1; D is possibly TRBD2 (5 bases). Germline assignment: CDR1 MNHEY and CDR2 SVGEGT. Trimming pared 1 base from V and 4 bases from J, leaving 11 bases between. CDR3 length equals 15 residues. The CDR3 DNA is TGTGCCAGCAGTTACTTACTAGTCTCATACAATGAGCAGTTCTTC. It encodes CASSYLLVSYNEQFF.

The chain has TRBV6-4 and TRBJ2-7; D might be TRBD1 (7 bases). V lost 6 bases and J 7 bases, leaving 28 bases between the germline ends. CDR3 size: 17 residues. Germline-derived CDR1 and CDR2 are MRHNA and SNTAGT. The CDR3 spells CASSTRDQGGVCVEQYF. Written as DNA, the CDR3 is TGTGCCAGCAGCACCCGGGACCAGGGGGGAGTGTGTGTTGAGCAGTACTTC.

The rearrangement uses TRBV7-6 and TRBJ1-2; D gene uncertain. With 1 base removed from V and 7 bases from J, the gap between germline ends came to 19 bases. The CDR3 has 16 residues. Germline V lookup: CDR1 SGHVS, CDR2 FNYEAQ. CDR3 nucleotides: TGTGCCAGCAGCTTAGAGGCTGGAGGGTGGGGTAGTGGCTACACCTTC. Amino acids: CASSLEAGGWGSGYTF. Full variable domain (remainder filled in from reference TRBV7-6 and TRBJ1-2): GAGVSQSPRYKVTKRGQDVALRCDPISGHVSLYWYRQALGQGPEFLTYFNYEAQQDKSGLPNDRFSAERPEGSISTLTIQRTEQRDSAMYRCASSLEAGGWGSGYTFGSGTRLTVV.

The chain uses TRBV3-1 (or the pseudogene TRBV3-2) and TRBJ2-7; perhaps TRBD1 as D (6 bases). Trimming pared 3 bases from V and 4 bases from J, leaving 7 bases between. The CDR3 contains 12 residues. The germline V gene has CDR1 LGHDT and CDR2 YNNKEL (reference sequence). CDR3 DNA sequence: TGTGCCAGCAGCCACCAGGGGTACGAGCAGTACTTC. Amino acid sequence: CASSHQGYEQYF.

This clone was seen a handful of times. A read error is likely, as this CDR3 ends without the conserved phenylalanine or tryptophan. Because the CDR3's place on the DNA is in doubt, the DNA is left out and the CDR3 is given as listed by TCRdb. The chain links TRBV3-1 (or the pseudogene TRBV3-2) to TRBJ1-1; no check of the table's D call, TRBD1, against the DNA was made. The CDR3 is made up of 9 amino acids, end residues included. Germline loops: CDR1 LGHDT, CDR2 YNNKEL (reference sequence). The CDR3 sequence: CAIPEEDKR.

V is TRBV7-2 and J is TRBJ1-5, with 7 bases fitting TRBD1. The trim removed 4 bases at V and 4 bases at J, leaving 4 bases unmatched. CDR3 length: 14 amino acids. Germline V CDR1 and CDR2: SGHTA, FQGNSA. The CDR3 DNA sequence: TGTGCCAGCAGCTCCGGGACAGATAATCAGCCCCAGCATTTT. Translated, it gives CASSSGTDNQPQHF.

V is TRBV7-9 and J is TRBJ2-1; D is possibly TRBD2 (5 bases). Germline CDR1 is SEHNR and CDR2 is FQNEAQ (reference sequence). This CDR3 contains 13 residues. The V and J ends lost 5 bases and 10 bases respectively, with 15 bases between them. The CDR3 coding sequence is TGTGCCAGCAGCGAGTCCAGCGGTTCGGAGCAGTTCTTC. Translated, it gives CASSESSGSEQFF.

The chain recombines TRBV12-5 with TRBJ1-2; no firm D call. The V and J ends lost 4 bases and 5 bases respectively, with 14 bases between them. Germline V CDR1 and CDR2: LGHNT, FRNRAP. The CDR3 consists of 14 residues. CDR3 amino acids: CASGSNPGRYGYTF. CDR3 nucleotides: TGTGCTAGTGGTTCCAATCCCGGGAGATATGGCTACACCTTC.

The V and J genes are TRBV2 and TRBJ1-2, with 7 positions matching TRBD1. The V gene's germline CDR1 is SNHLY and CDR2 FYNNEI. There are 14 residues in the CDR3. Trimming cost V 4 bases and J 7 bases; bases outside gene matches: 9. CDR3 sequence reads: CASSGEEGAVGYTF. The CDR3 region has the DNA TGTGCCAGCAGTGGTGAGGAGGGGGCTGTTGGCTACACCTTC. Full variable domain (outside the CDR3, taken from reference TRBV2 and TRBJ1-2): EPEVTQTPSHQVTQMGQEVILRCVPISNHLYFYWYRQILGQKVEFLVSFYNNEISEKSEIFDDQFSVERPDGSNFTLKIRSTKLEDSAMYFCASSGEEGAVGYTFGSGTRLTVV.

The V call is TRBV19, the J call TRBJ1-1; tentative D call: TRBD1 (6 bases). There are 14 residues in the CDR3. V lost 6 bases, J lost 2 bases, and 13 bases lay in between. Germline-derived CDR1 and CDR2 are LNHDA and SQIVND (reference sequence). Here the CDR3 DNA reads TGTGCCAGTAGACCGGGACAAAGAAACACTGAAGCTTTCTTT. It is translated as CASRPGQRNTEAFF.